This TCR beta chain originates from a study of siplizumab effects on memory and regulatory T cells. For this clone: Its antigen is as yet unknown.

Germline V gene sequence: CDR1 SGHRS, CDR2 YFSETQ. The V and J ends lost 0 bases and 7 bases respectively, with 13 bases between them. The CDR3 is made up of 14 amino acids. Overall study results and limits: In controls, roughly 27% of mappable alloreactive CD4+ clones were Treg-derived on average, versus about 64% with siplizumab. Naive T cells seemed more diverse than memory cells and seemed major alloresponse contributors. Few alloreactive clones mapped to unstimulated subsets.

Some clones are missing from TCRdb's copy, which holds only in-frame ones; the method was immunoSEQ multiplex PCR. The data show more than 90,000 clones, 92% seen once. The sequenced material came from non-Treg CD4+ T cells sorted from blood. The sequence derives from a human donor in good health. The chain carries TRBV5-1 and TRBJ1-2; D gene unclear. CDR3 region: CASSLDSGLGGYTF. The CDR3, as DNA: TGCGCCAGCAGCTTGGATTCGGGTCTAGGTGGCTACACCTTC.